This TCR beta chain is from a study of T cell repertoires in cytomegalovirus infection. At the level of the study: Through public TCR beta signatures, both CMV infection and matching HLA type were indicated. Findings and limits, study-wide: Identification of carriers of CMV plus the relevant HLA was performed using cumulative public TCR beta family frequency. Clonotypes of TCR beta that were HLA-C-restricted and CMV-specific dominated the ex vivo response.

TCRdb processed the reads anew with MiXCR; each CDR3 protein has one entry. The data hold some 180,000 distinct CDR3 sequences, with about a sixth observed a single time. This clonotype has just a few counts. Its antigen is not known. Trimming shortened V by 5 bases and J by 9 bases, and 13 bases separated the two germline ends. This CDR3 has 12 amino acids. CDR1 is MDHEN and CDR2 is SYDVKM in the germline V gene. The V call is TRBV28, the J call TRBJ1-1, with D perhaps TRBD1 (6 bases). The sample comprised CD8+ T cells from PBMCs. This clonotype was obtained from a human donor in good health (CMV status not recorded). Some clones in this sample may be carry-over from other donors' samples. In DNA form, the CDR3 reads TGTGCCAGCAGTATAACAGGGCTGCAAGCTTTCTTT. It codes for CASSITGLQAFF.